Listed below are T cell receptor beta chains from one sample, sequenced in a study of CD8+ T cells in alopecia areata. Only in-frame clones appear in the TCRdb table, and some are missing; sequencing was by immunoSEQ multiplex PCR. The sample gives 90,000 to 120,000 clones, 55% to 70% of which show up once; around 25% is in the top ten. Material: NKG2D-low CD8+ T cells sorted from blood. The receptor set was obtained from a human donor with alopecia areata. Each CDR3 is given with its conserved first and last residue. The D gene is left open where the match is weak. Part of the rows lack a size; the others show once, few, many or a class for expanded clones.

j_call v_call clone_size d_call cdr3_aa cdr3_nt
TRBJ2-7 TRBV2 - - CASRLSIFSSYEQYF TGTGCCAGCAGGCTTTCCATTTTCAGCTCCTACGAGCAGTACTTC
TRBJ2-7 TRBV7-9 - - CASSTPGGDYEQYF TGTGCCAGCAGCACCCCCGGAGGGGACTACGAGCAGTACTTC
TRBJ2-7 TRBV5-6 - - CASSPIRGEQYF TGTGCCAGCAGCCCAATTCGGGGCGAGCAGTACTTC
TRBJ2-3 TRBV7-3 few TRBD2 CASSSTTSGSTTDTQYF TGTGCCAGCAGCTCGACGACTAGCGGGAGTACCACAGATACGCAGTATTTT
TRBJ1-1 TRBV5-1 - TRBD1 CASSGGTGTEAFF TGCGCCAGCAGCGGGGGGACAGGGACTGAAGCTTTCTTT
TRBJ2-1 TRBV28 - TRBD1 CASSLDYRDRWFHEQFF TGTGCCAGCAGTTTAGATTACCGGGACAGGTGGTTTCATGAGCAGTTCTTC
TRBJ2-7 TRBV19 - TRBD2 CATGQSSGRGEQYF TGTGCCACCGGACAGTCTAGCGGGAGGGGCGAGCAGTACTTC
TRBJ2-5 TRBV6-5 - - CASDATGIVKTQYF TGTGCCAGCGACGCTACAGGGATTGTAAAGACCCAGTACTTC
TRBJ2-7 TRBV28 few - CASSWASRTTHEQYF TGTGCCAGCAGTTGGGCGTCGAGGACCACCCACGAGCAGTACTTC
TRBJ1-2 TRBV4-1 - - CASSQEAAANYGYTF TGCGCCAGCAGCCAAGAAGCAGCAGCTAACTATGGCTACACCTTC
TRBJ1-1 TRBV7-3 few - CASSFTTANTEAFF TGTGCCAGCAGCTTTACGACAGCGAACACTGAAGCTTTCTTT
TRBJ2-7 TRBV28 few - CASSLTWSGSYEQYF TGTGCCAGCAGTTTAACGTGGTCTGGCTCCTACGAGCAGTACTTC
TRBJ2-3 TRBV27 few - CASVGDTQYF TGTGCCAGTGTGGGTGATACGCAGTATTTT
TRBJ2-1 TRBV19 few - CASSIIAATYNEQFF TGTGCCAGTAGTATAATAGCGGCAACCTACAATGAGCAGTTCTTC
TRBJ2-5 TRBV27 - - CASSATWFETQYF TGTGCCAGCAGTGCCACATGGTTCGAGACCCAGTACTTC
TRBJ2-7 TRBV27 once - CASRVSVYEQYF TGTGCCAGCAGGGTGTCAGTCTACGAGCAGTACTTC
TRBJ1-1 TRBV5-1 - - CASSFRGANTEAFF TGCGCCAGCAGCTTCAGGGGCGCGAACACTGAAGCTTTCTTT
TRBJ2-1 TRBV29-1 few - CSVEGLKGSYNEQFF TGCAGCGTCGAAGGCTTGAAGGGGAGTTACAATGAGCAGTTCTTC
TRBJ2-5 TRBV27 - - CASSDEFDETQYF TGTGCCAGCAGTGACGAATTTGACGAGACCCAGTACTTC
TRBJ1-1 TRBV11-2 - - CASSLDNLGRSVTEAFF TGTGCCAGCAGCTTAGACAATCTAGGGAGGTCGGTCACTGAAGCTTTCTTT
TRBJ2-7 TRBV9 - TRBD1 CASSLGTGPYEQYF TGTGCCAGCAGCCTCGGGACAGGCCCCTACGAGCAGTACTTC
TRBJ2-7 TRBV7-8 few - CASSLTGVPYEQYF TGTGCCAGCAGCTTAACGGGAGTCCCCTACGAGCAGTACTTC
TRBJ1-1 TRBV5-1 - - CASSLGVPPNTEAFF TGCGCCAGCAGCTTGGGGGTTCCCCCGAACACTGAAGCTTTCTTT
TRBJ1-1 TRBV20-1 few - CSANWYTEAFF TGCAGTGCCAATTGGTACACTGAAGCTTTCTTT
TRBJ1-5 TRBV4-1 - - CASSQVVSGQPQHF TGCGCCAGCAGCCAAGTGGTTTCGGGTCAGCCCCAGCATTTT
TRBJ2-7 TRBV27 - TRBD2 CASSYRLAAFYEQYF TGTGCCAGCAGTTATCGACTAGCGGCCTTCTACGAGCAGTACTTC
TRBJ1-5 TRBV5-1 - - CASRPPGRMSNQPQHF TGCGCCAGCAGACCTCCCGGGAGGATGAGCAATCAGCCCCAGCATTTT
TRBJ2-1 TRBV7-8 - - CASSLGFASGNEQFF TGTGCCAGCAGCTTGGGTTTCGCATCGGGGAATGAGCAGTTCTTC
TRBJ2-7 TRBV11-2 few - CASSYGRGAGYEQYF TGTGCCAGCAGCTACGGACGGGGGGCCGGGTACGAGCAGTACTTC
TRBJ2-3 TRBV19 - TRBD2 CASSGAGVADTQYF TGTGCCAGTAGTGGGGCGGGAGTGGCGGATACGCAGTATTTT
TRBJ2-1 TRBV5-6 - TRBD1 CASSLSGGDGFF TGTGCCAGCAGCTTGTCAGGGGGCGATGGGTTCTTC
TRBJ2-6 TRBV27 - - CASSESGANVLTF TGTGCCAGCAGTGAATCTGGGGCCAACGTCCTGACTTTC
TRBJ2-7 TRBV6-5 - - CASSLARKGEQYF TGTGCCAGCAGTCTAGCACGTAAGGGAGAGCAGTACTTC
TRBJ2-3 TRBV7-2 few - CASSLGDRFTDTQYF TGTGCCAGCAGCTTAGGGGATCGGTTCACAGATACGCAGTATTTT
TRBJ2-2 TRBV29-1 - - CSVVLGRTGELFF TGCAGCGTTGTGTTGGGGCGCACCGGGGAGCTGTTTTTT